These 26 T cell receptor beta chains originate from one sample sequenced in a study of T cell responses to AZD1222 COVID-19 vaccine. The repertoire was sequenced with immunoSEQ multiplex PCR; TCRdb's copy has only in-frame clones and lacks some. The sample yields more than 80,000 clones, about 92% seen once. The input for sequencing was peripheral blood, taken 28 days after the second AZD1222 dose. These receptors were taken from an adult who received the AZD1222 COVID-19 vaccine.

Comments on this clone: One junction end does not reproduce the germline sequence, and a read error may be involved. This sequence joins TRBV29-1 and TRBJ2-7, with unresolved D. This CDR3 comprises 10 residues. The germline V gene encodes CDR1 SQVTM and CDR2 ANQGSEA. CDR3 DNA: TGCAGCGTTGAACCTGGTCAAAACATCTTC. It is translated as CSVEPGQNIF.

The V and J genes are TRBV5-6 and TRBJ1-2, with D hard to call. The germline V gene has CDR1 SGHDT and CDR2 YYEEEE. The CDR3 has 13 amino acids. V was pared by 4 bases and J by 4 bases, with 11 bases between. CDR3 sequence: CASSPPGGYGYTF. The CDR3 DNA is TGTGCCAGCAGCCCACCGGGAGGCTATGGCTACACCTTC.

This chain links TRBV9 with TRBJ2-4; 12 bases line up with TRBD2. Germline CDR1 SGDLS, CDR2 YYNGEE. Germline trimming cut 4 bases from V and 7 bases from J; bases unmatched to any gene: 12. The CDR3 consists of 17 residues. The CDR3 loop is CASSIGLAGQPENIQYF. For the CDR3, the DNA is TGTGCCAGCAGCATCGGACTAGCGGGGCAACCGGAGAACATTCAGTACTTC.

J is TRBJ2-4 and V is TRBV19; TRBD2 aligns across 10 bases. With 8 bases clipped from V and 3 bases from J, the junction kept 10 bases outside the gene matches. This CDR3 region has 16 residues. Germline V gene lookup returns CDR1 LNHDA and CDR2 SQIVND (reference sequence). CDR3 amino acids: CASVNSGGADKNIQYF. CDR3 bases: TGTGCCAGTGTAAACAGCGGGGGGGCTGACAAAAACATTCAGTACTTC.

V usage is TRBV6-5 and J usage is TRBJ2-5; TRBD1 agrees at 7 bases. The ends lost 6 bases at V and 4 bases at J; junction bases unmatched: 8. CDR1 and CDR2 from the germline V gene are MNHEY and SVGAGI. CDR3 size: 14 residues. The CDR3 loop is CASRRQGPSETQYF. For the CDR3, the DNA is TGTGCCAGCAGGAGACAGGGACCGTCAGAGACCCAGTACTTC.

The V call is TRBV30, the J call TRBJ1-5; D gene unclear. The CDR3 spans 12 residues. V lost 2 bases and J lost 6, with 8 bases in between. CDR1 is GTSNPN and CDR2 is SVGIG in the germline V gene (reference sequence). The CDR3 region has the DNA TGTGCCTGGAGTACTCCCAGTCAGCCCCAGCATTTT. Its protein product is CAWSTPSQPQHF.

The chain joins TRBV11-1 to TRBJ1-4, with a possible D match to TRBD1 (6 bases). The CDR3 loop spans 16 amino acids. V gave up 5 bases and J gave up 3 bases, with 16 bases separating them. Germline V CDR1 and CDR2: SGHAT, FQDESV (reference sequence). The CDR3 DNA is TGTGCCAGCAGCCCGGGACACACGACGGCTAATGAAAAACTGTTTTTT. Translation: CASSPGHTTANEKLFF. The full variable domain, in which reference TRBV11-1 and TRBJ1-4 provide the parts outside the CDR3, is EAEVAQSPRYKITEKSQAVAFWCDPISGHATLYWYRQILGQGPELLVQFQDESVVDDSQLPKDRFSAERLKGVDSTLKIQPAELGDSAMYLCASSPGHTTANEKLFFGSGTQLSVL.

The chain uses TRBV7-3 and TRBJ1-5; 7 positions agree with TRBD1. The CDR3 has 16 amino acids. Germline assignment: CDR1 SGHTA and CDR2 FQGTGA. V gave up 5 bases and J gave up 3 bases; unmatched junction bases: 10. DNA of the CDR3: TGTGCCAGCAGCGCCGGGACAGCAGCTTTCAATCAGCCCCAGCATTTT. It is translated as CASSAGTAAFNQPQHF.

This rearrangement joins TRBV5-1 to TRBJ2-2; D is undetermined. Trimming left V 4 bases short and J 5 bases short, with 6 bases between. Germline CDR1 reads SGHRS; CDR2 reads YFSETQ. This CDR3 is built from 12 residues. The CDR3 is CASSLMTGELFF. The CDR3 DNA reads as TGCGCCAGCAGCCTGATGACCGGGGAGCTGTTTTTT.

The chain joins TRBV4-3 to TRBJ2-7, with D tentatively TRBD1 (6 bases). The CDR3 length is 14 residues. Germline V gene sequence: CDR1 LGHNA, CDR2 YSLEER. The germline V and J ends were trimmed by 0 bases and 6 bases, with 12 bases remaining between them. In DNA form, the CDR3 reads TGCGCCAGCAGCCAAGAAGGAACAGGGAGCGAGCAGTACTTC. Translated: CASSQEGTGSEQYF.

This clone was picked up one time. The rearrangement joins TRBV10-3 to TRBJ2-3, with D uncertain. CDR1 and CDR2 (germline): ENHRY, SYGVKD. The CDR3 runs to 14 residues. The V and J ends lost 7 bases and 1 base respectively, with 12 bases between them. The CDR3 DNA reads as TGTGCCATCACCCCCGGTTACGGCACAGATACGCAGTATTTT. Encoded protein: CAITPGYGTDTQYF.

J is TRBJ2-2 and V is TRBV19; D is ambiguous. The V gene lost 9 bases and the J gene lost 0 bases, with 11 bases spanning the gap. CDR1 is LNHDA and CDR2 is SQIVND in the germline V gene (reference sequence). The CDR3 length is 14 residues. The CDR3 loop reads CASNVHANTGELFF. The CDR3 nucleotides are TGTGCCAGCAACGTCCACGCGAACACCGGGGAGCTGTTTTTT.

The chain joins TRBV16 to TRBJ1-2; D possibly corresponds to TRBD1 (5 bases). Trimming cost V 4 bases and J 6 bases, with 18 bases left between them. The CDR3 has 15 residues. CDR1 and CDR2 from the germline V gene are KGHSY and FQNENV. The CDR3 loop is CASSPDGGRVNGYTF. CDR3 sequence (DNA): TGTGCCAGCAGCCCCGACGGTGGCAGGGTAAATGGCTACACCTTC.

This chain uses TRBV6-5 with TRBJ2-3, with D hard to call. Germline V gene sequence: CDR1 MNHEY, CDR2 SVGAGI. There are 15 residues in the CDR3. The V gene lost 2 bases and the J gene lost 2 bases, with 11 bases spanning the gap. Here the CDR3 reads CASSYGYLATDTQYF. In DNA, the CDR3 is TGTGCCAGCAGTTACGGGTATCTCGCCACAGATACGCAGTATTTT.

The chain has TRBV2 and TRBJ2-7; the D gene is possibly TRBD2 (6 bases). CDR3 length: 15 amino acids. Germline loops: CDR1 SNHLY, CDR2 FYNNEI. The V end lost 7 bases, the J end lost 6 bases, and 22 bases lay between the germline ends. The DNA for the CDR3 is TGTGCCAGCACCCCGGGGGAACGGGTCCGGGGCGAGCAGTACTTC. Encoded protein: CASTPGERVRGEQYF.

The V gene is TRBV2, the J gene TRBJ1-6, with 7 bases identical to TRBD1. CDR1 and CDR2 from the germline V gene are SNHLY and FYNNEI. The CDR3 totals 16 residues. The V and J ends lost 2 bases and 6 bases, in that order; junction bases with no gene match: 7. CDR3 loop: CASSELVGGLNSPLHF. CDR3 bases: TGTGCCAGCAGTGAATTAGTAGGGGGCCTTAATTCACCCCTCCACTTT.

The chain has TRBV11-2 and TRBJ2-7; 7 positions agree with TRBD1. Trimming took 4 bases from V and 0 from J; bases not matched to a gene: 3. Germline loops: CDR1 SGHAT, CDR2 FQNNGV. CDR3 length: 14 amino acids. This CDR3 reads CASSWAGGSYEQYF. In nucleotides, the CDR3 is TGTGCCAGCAGCTGGGCAGGGGGCTCCTACGAGCAGTACTTC.

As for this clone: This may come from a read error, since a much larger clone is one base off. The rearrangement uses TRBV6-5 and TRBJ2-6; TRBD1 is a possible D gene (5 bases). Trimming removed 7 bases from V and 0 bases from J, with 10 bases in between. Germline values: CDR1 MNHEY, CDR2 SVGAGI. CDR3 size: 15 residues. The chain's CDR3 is CASTTDSSGANVLTF. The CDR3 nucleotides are TGTGCCAGCACCACTGACAGCTCTGGGGCCAACGTCCTGACTTTC.

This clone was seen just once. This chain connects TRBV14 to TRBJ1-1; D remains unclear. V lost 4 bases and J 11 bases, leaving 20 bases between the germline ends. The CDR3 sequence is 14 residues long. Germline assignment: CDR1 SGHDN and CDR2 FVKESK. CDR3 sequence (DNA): TGTGCCAGCAGCCCTTTGCTTGGGGTCCCCGGCGCTTTCTTT. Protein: CASSPLLGVPGAFF.

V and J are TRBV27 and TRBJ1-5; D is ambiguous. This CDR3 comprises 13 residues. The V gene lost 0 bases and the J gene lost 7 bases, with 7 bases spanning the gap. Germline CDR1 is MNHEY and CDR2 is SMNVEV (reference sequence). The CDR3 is CASSLSLGQPQHF. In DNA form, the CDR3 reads TGTGCCAGCAGTTTATCCCTAGGGCAGCCCCAGCATTTT.

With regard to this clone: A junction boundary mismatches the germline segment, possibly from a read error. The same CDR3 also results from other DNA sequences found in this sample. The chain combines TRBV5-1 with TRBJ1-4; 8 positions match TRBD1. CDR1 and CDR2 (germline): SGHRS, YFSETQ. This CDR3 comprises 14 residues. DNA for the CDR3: TGCGCCAGCAGCCAAGGACAGGGTAACGAAAAGCTGTTTTTT. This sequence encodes CASSQGQGNEKLFF.

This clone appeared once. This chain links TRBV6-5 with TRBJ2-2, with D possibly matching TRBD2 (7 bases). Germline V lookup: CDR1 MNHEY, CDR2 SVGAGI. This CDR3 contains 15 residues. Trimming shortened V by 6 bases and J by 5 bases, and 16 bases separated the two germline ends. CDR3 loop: CASSRRGGGTGELFF. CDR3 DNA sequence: TGTGCCAGCAGCCGCAGGGGAGGGGGAACCGGGGAGCTGTTTTTT.

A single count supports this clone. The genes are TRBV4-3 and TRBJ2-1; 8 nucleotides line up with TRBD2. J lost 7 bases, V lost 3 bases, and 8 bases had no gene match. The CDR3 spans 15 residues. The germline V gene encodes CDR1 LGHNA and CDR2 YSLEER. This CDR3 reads CASSQTWRGANEQFF. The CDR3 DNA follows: TGCGCCAGCAGCCAGACTTGGCGGGGGGCTAATGAGCAGTTCTTC.

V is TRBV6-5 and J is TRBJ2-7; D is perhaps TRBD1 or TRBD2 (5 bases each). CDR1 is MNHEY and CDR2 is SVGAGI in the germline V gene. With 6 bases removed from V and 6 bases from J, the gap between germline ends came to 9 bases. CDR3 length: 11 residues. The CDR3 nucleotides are TGTGCCAGCAGCCAGAGGGGCGAGCAGTACTTC. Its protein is CASSQRGEQYF.

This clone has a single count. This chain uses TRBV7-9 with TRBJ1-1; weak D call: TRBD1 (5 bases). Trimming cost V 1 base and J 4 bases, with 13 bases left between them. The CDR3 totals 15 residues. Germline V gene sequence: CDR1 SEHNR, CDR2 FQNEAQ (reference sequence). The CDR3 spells CASSLGSLGVTEAFF. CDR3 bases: TGTGCCAGCAGCTTAGGGTCTCTGGGGGTCACTGAAGCTTTCTTT.

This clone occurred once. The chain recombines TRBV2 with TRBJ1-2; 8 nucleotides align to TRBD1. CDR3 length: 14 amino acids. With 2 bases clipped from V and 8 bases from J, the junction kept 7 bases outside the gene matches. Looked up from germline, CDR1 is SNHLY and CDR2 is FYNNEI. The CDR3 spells CASSEPGTGLGYTF. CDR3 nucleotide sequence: TGTGCCAGCAGTGAACCCGGGACAGGCTTGGGCTACACCTTC.